The source of this TCR beta chain is a study of shared clonotypes between healthy human individuals. With 6 bases removed from V and 3 bases from J, the gap between germline ends came to 9 bases. The CDR3 has 12 residues. Per the germline V gene, CDR1 is MDHEN and CDR2 is SYDVKM. Repertoires were generated with immunoSEQ multiplex PCR, while TCRdb's copy carries only in-frame clones and drops some. The profile shows hundreds of thousands of clones, 90% to 97% of them singletons. None of the donors, who were healthy HIV-negative adults, had recently had acute infections or vaccinations. This receptor was taken from a man aged 25-45 years in good health. The chain is built from TRBV28 and TRBJ2-7, with D unresolved. Sequenced: memory CD8+ T cells sorted from blood. The subset denotes: CD45RO+ cells pooled with CCR7-negative TemRA cells. The CDR3 sequence is CASRGRNYEQYF. The CDR3, as DNA: TGTGCCAGCAGAGGACGAAACTACGAGCAGTACTTC.